This T cell receptor beta chain was recorded in a study of T cells after yellow fever vaccination (dated by TCRdb to the late 2010s). At the level of the whole study: Libraries from fractions with low cell numbers were prepared with the SMART-Seq v4 Ultra Low Input RNA kit. To track T-cell clones before and after primary and booster YFV17D yellow fever vaccination, bulk TCR alpha and beta repertoires were sequenced longitudinally. Two healthy male donors, one aged 18 to 30 and one aged 30 to 40 years, made up the cohort. Bulk PBMC replicates and cell subsets were isolated from blood drawn at multiple timepoints before and after both primary and secondary immunization. What the authors observed across the whole study: Computational filtering was needed because FACS-sorted repertoires could contain abundant contaminating clonotypes from the bulk population. A small share of clonotypes occurred in both CD4 and CD8 compartments, likely arising from convergent recombination. Compared with the primary T-cell response, the secondary T-cell response was weaker but faster, peaking on day 5 rather than day 15. Because the study included only a couple of donors, the extent to which the findings can be generalized is limited. Most clones expanded after primary vaccination were re-detected after the booster (almost 97% of CD4 and about nine tenths of CD8), suggesting broad memory maintenance.

In light of the paper, this sample's treatment or condition label describes: live attenuated yellow fever vaccine strain. A standard Ficoll-Paque protocol was used to isolate PBMCs from peripheral blood. CD4 and CD8 T-cell fractions were isolated with Dynabeads CD4 and CD8 positive selection kits. TriZol was used to extract RNA from bulk PBMCs, from CD4 and CD8 fractions, and from dextramer-positive and dextramer-negative fractions. V was cut back by 3 bases and J by 0 bases, leaving a gap of 11 bases between them. Its CDR3 holds 15 amino acids, cysteine through phenylalanine. Left in the record is the CDR3 DNA by itself, 45 bases read in frame from the first base. The germline V gene supplies CDR1 SGHRS and CDR2 YFSETQ. Sequencing was carried out with an Illumina NovaSeq 6000. TCR cDNA was made using 5'RACE template switching, a step that added a universal primer site and unique molecular identifiers. Priming of cDNA synthesis was performed from both the TCR alpha and TCR beta constant segments. Two PCR steps were used to amplify libraries, with sample barcodes and sequencing adapters being added in the second step. Sequencing of libraries was performed on Illumina HiSeq 2500 (2x100 bp) or NovaSeq (2x150 bp). The published analysis was carried out like this. MIGEC handled demultiplexing of reads and collapsing into UMI consensus sequences, while MiXCR performed V(D)J alignment. Using edgeR on replicate PBMC samples, clonotypes were called vaccine-responding if FDR was below 0.01 and the log2 fold change was above 5 up to day 15. Each bulk clonotype was labeled CD4 or CD8 based on which sequenced repertoire, CD4 or CD8, contained the clonotype at higher abundance. The raw public reads went through TCRdb reprocessing: fastp at Q25, MiXCR clone calling, in-frame beta chains kept. Entries that share a CDR3 protein sequence are merged under the most common genes and DNA. TCRdb assigned the V and J calls; the authors' analysis was not used. A total of about 320,000 distinct CDR3 sequences appear in this sample, roughly a tenth of them only once. The ten largest clones represent 2.5% to 4% of the sample.

Comment on this clonotype: The target of this receptor is not known. No much larger clone is present one base from it, and per-base qualities are unavailable.

The sequence is built from TRBV5-1 and TRBJ2-3; TRBD1 could be the D gene, as 6 bases match. This specimen consisted of CD4+ T cells sorted from PBMCs, obtained 45 days after the yellow fever booster vaccination. The source of this sequence is a man aged 18 to 29 who received the YFV17D yellow fever vaccine. Read as DNA, the sequence is TGCGCCAGCAGCTCGCAGGGGTGGAGCACAGATACGCAGTATTTT. This translates into CASSSQGWSTDTQYF.